Included here is one TCR beta chain sequence, with context. Antigen specificity is unknown. The sample comes from a study of graft-versus-host responses after intestinal transplantation. Study summary: Grafts were multivisceral, liver-intestinal, or isolated intestinal. Recipients across the board were started on anti-thymocyte globulin induction, then kept on tacrolimus and steroids for about 3 years. Study outcomes and limitations: Allograft clonal ratios (graft-versus-host to host-versus-graft) were high in patients who had graft-donor T cell macrochimerism. The recipient marrow held GvH clones, and some of them showed up first in ileum or blood.

Trimming left V 2 bases short and J 5 bases short, with 17 bases between. Germline V gives CDR1 SGHRS, CDR2 YFSETQ. The CDR3 loop spans 15 amino acids. Method: immunoSEQ multiplex PCR; TCRdb's copy keeps in-frame clones and lacks some. Of tens of thousands of clones in the sample, over 85% were seen once. Sequencing used unstimulated CD8+ T cells sorted from spleen or lymph node cells, obtained before intestinal transplant. The chain employs TRBV5-1 and TRBJ2-7; tentatively, D is TRBD2 (5 bases). This receptor was identified in a human donor who received an intestinal transplant. The DNA for the CDR3 is TGCGCCAGCAGCTTCTGGAGGACTTCGTCGCACGAGCAGTACTTC. Translated: CASSFWRTSSHEQYF.